Presented here are 29 T cell receptor beta chains from one specimen sequenced in a study of T-cell reconstitution after alpha-beta-depleted transplantation in children. Unique molecular identifiers tagged the TCRbeta library. TCRdb reprocessed the PCR reads via MiXCR and lists one record per CDR3 protein. The sample has about 580,000 distinct CDR3 sequences; 23% are singletons. This specimen consisted of PBMCs, mostly from graft donor cells, obtained 360 days after TCRalphabeta/CD19-depleted stem cell transplant. The receptor set was obtained from a boy in the first two years of life who had a stem cell transplant for acute myeloid leukemia, so the T cells may come from the graft donor.

A word on this clonotype: A much larger clone is a single base away; this may be a read error. The chain carries TRBV5-1 and TRBJ2-1, with D perhaps matching TRBD1 (6 bases). The CDR3 length is 16 residues. CDR1 and CDR2 (germline): SGHRS, YFSETQ. CDR3 nucleotide sequence: TGCGCCAACAGCTTGAAGTCCGGGACAATGGGTGAGGAGCAGTTCTTC. Translation gives CANSLKSGTMGEEQFF. The full variable domain, its missing parts supplied by reference TRBV5-1 and TRBJ2-1, is KAGVTQTPRYLIKTRGQQVTLSCSPISGHRSVSWYQQTPGQGLQFLFEYFSETQRNKGNFPGRFSGRQFSNSRSEMNVSTLELGDSALYLCANSLKSGTMGEEQFFGPGTRLTVL.

This clonotype was recorded many times. The chain links TRBV11-3 to TRBJ2-7; 7 bases fit TRBD1. The CDR3 runs to 16 residues. CDR1 and CDR2 from the germline V gene are SGHNT and YENEEA. J lost 2 bases, V lost 2 bases, and 9 bases had no gene match. The CDR3 sequence: CASSLRAGDRTYEQYF. CDR3 sequence (DNA): TGTGCCAGCAGCTTACGGGCCGGGGACAGAACCTACGAGCAGTACTTC.

This clonotype turned up a few times. The gene calls are TRBV29-1 and TRBJ1-1; D may be TRBD1 (6 bases). There are 15 residues in the CDR3. Trimming pared 4 bases from V and 1 base from J, leaving 16 bases between. Per the germline V gene, CDR1 is SQVTM and CDR2 is ANQGSEA. The CDR3 DNA reads TGCAGCGTTGGTGGGGTAGGGGGGGCGAACACTGAAGCTTTCTTT. Translation gives CSVGGVGGANTEAFF.

This clonotype appeared many times. The CDR3 region has the DNA TGCAGTGCTAGTACTTCCAGGGGGCGAATCGAGCAGTACGTC. Translating it yields CSASTSRGRIEQYV. The rearrangement links TRBV20-1 to TRBJ2-7; 8 bases are shared with TRBD1. Germline V gene data show CDR1 as DFQATT and CDR2 as SNEGSKA (reference sequence). V trimming: 3 bases; J trimming: 6 bases; junction bases outside the gene matches: 10. The CDR3 length is 14 residues.

The rearrangement links TRBV24-1 to TRBJ2-2, with D perhaps TRBD1 (5 bases). V was shortened by 1 base and J by 7 bases, with 9 bases between the two germline ends. The germline V gene encodes CDR1 KGHDR and CDR2 SFDVKD. The CDR3 runs 14 residues. Here the CDR3 reads CATSDFWGNGELFF. CDR3 DNA: TGTGCCACCAGTGATTTCTGGGGCAACGGGGAGCTGTTTTTT.

This clonotype was seen a few times. The chain employs TRBV7-9 and TRBJ2-1, with D possibly TRBD2 on 6 matching bases. The CDR3 spans 16 residues. Trimming stripped 1 base from V and 6 bases from J, with 16 bases between. In germline, CDR1 is SEHNR, CDR2 FQNEAQ (reference sequence). For the CDR3, the DNA is TGTGCCAGCAGCTTAGAAGGGAGGTGGCTCAGCAATGAGCAGTTCTTC. This translates into CASSLEGRWLSNEQFF.

This clonotype showed up just once. The chain uses TRBV12-2 and TRBJ2-2. TRBV12-2 is reported as a pseudogene. The length of the CDR3 is 12 residues. In DNA, the CDR3 is TGTGCAAGTCGCTTAGAATCCGGGGAGCTGTTTTTT. The encoded protein is CASRLESGELFF.

This clonotype was found a few times. J is TRBJ2-7 and V is TRBV20-1; 9 nucleotides match TRBD1. The germline CDR1 and CDR2 sequences are DFQATT and SNEGSKA (reference sequence). Trimming removed 5 bases from V and 0 bases from J; junction bases left unmatched: 8. The CDR3 length is 15 residues. The CDR3 spells CSAPSGTGNSYEQYF. The CDR3 region has the DNA TGCAGTGCTCCCTCCGGGACAGGGAACTCCTACGAGCAGTACTTC.

Here the CDR3 reads CSARVSPAVGTDTQYF. CDR3 in DNA: TGCAGTGCTAGAGTATCGCCAGCGGTGGGCACAGATACGCAGTATTTT. The chain has TRBV20-1 and TRBJ2-3; tentatively, D is TRBD2 (5 bases). CDR3 length: 16 amino acids. CDR1 is DFQATT, CDR2 SNEGSKA, per germline (reference sequence). Trimming pared 1 base from V and 1 base from J, leaving 15 bases between.

This clonotype was seen more than once but under ten times. The V call is TRBV20-1, the J call TRBJ2-3; D is unresolved. CDR3 size: 15 residues. Germline CDR1 reads DFQATT; CDR2 reads SNEGSKA (reference sequence). V lost 0 bases, J lost 0 bases, and 10 bases lay in between. The CDR3 here is CSARERTASTDTQYF. CDR3 nucleotide sequence: TGCAGTGCTAGAGAGAGGACGGCTAGCACAGATACGCAGTATTTT.

The chain combines TRBV6-5 with TRBJ2-4; 7 positions agree with TRBD1. Germline loops: CDR1 MNHEY, CDR2 SVGAGI. After removal of 5 bases from V and 3 bases from J, the junction contained 7 bases not matched to a gene. There are 15 residues in the CDR3. CDR3 in amino acids: CASSNRGMVKNIQYF. CDR3 sequence (DNA): TGTGCCAGCAGTAACAGGGGCATGGTCAAAAACATTCAGTACTTC.

The CDR3 loop is CASSPSLGATGELFF. The CDR3 DNA follows: TGTGCCAGCAGCCCCTCTCTAGGGGCCACCGGGGAGCTGTTTTTT. This chain uses TRBV12-3 or TRBV12-4 with TRBJ2-2; the D gene is possibly TRBD1 (5 bases). The germline V and J ends were trimmed by 6 bases and 4 bases, with 15 bases remaining between them. CDR3 size: 15 residues.

This clonotype was found many times. The chain has TRBV6-1 and TRBJ2-3; 7 positions agree with TRBD1. Germline V lookup: CDR1 MNHNS, CDR2 SASEGT. V trimming: 6 bases; J trimming: 6 bases; junction bases outside the gene matches: 6. This CDR3 spans 13 amino acids. CDR3 loop: CASRSTGRDTQYF. The CDR3 DNA reads as TGTGCCAGCAGATCGACAGGGCGGGATACGCAGTATTTT.

The sample holds a few counts of this clonotype. The gene calls are TRBV29-1 and TRBJ1-1; possibly TRBD1 for D (6 bases). Looked up from germline, CDR1 is SQVTM and CDR2 is ANQGSEA. The CDR3 spans 13 residues. CDR3 sequence (DNA): TGCAGTCGAACAGGGAACATGAACACTGAAGCTTTCTTT. Protein sequence: CSRTGNMNTEAFF. The full variable domain, in which reference TRBV29-1 and TRBJ1-1 provide the parts outside the CDR3, is SAVISQKPSRDICQRGTSLTIQCQVDSQVTMMFWYRQQPGQSLTLIATANQGSEATYESGFVIDKFPISRPNLTFSTLTVSNMSPEDSSIYLCSRTGNMNTEAFFGQGTRLTVV.

The rearrangement links TRBV20-1 to TRBJ2-7; 9 positions match TRBD1. V lost 4 bases and J lost 3; bases outside the gene matches: 4. Germline V gives CDR1 DFQATT, CDR2 SNEGSKA (reference sequence). The length of the CDR3 is 13 residues. CDR3 sequence reads: CSAMGDRVYEQYF. The CDR3 DNA is TGCAGTGCTATGGGGGACAGGGTCTACGAGCAGTACTTC.

As DNA, the CDR3 is TGTGCCATCAGTGAGCTCTGGACAGAGAAAGAGACCCAGTACTTC. It codes for CAISELWTEKETQYF. V gene TRBV10-3 combines with J gene TRBJ2-5, with D possibly TRBD1 on 6 matching bases. CDR3 size: 15 residues. Germline V gives CDR1 ENHRY, CDR2 SYGVKD. V dropped 2 bases and J dropped 3 bases, with 13 bases sitting between them.

This clonotype was counted ten times or more. The chain employs TRBV28 and TRBJ1-1; D ambiguous. Germline assignment: CDR1 MDHEN and CDR2 SYDVKM. The CDR3 totals 17 residues. Between the trimmed V and J ends, which lost 2 bases and 2 bases, there was a span of 18 bases. Here the CDR3 DNA reads TGTGCCAGCAGTTTAACGTGGGGAGGGAGAGGAAACACTGAAGCTTTCTTT. It yields the protein CASSLTWGGRGNTEAFF.

This chain joins TRBV6-2 or TRBV6-3 and TRBJ2-7, with 8 bases identical to TRBD1. The V gene end was trimmed by 8 bases and the J gene end by 2 bases; junction bases not matched to a gene: 2. The CDR3 sequence is 12 residues long. CDR1 is MNHEY and CDR2 is SVGEGT in the germline V gene. CDR3 residues: CASRQGTYEQYV. Written as DNA, the CDR3 is TGTGCCAGCCGACAGGGGACCTACGAGCAGTACGTC.

CDR3 amino acids: CATSDPDRFGETQYF. CDR3 DNA sequence: TGTGCCACCAGTGACCCAGACAGATTCGGAGAGACCCAGTACTTC. This sequence joins TRBV24-1 and TRBJ2-5; tentative D call: TRBD1 (5 bases). CDR1 KGHDR and CDR2 SFDVKD come from the germline V gene. This CDR3 comprises 15 residues. V lost 4 bases and J lost 4, with 15 bases in between.

This clonotype has ten or more counts. The chain has TRBV7-9 and TRBJ2-1; D could derive from TRBD1 or TRBD2 (5 bases each). There are 17 residues in the CDR3. The germline V and J ends were trimmed by 5 bases and 5 bases, with 22 bases remaining between them. CDR1 and CDR2 (germline): SEHNR, FQNEAQ (reference sequence). Written as DNA, the CDR3 is TGTGCCAGCAGCCCGATTTCCGGGACGGCTACTAACAATGAGCAGTTCTTC. Translating it yields CASSPISGTATNNEQFF.

The V and J genes are TRBV6-1 and TRBJ2-5; tentative D call: TRBD1 (7 bases). CDR3 size: 15 residues. V was pared by 6 bases and J by 1 base, with 15 bases between. Germline CDR1 reads MNHNS; CDR2 reads SASEGT. DNA for the CDR3: TGTGCCAGCAGGCCGCGGGACAGTCCCCAAGAGACCCAGTACTTC. As protein: CASRPRDSPQETQYF.

This clonotype occurred many times. The rearrangement uses TRBV5-1 and TRBJ2-3; 14 nucleotides agree with TRBD2. V gave up 3 bases and J gave up 0 bases; unmatched junction bases: 3. This CDR3 region has 17 residues. Germline V gene lookup returns CDR1 SGHRS and CDR2 YFSETQ. CDR3 sequence (DNA): TGCGCCAGCAGCTCGACTAGCGGGGGGGCAAGCACAGATACGCAGTATTTT. Translating gives CASSSTSGGASTDTQYF.

The chain joins TRBV14 to TRBJ2-3; D not resolved. Trimming took 0 bases from V and 3 from J, leaving 13 bases between them. Germline CDR1 is SGHDN and CDR2 is FVKESK. The CDR3 runs 16 residues. DNA for the CDR3: TGTGCCAGCAGCCAAGATCGACCCGTGGCAACAGATACGCAGTATTTT. Protein product: CASSQDRPVATDTQYF.

The CDR3 sequence is CSARDLTGGQPQHF. The CDR3 region has the DNA TGCAGTGCTAGAGATTTGACAGGGGGTCAGCCCCAGCATTTT. The genes are TRBV20-1 and TRBJ1-5, with 9 bases aligning to TRBD1. This CDR3 spans 14 amino acids. The ends lost 0 bases at V and 6 bases at J; junction bases unmatched: 3. Germline assignment: CDR1 DFQATT and CDR2 SNEGSKA (reference sequence).

This chain connects TRBV5-1 to TRBJ1-1; 10 bases fit TRBD1. V lost 3 bases to trimming and J lost 1 base; unmatched junction nucleotides: 6. The CDR3 is 16 residues long. Germline loops: CDR1 SGHRS, CDR2 YFSETQ. In DNA form, the CDR3 reads TGCGCCAGCAGCTCGACCTGGGACAGGGGGAACACTGAAGCTTTCTTT. Translation gives CASSSTWDRGNTEAFF.

This clonotype was observed a single time. The chain carries TRBV4-3 and TRBJ2-1; D is undetermined. The CDR3 length is 13 residues. Germline V gives CDR1 LGHNA, CDR2 YSLEER. V was trimmed by 1 base and J by 6 bases, leaving 7 bases between them. As DNA, the CDR3 is TGCGCCAGCAGCCAAGCGGCGGTCAATGAGCAGTTCTTC. Encoded protein: CASSQAAVNEQFF.

Only a few counts were recorded for this clonotype. The chain joins TRBV6-5 to TRBJ2-2; D gene ambiguous. V lost 0 bases to trimming and J lost 1 base, with 9 bases between them. CDR3 length: 16 residues. CDR1 is MNHEY and CDR2 is SVGAGI in the germline V gene. The CDR3 protein is CASSYSRLLNTGELFF. In nucleotides, the CDR3 is TGTGCCAGCAGTTACTCAAGGCTCCTGAACACCGGGGAGCTGTTTTTT.

The chain carries TRBV12-3 or TRBV12-4 and TRBJ1-1; perhaps TRBD1 as D (6 bases). The CDR3 length is 15 residues. V lost 6 bases, J lost 1 base, and 15 bases lay in between. The CDR3 region has the DNA TGTGCCAGCAGGGCCCCAGGGACATCGAACACTGAAGCTTTCTTT. Translation: CASRAPGTSNTEAFF.

This clonotype was seen repeatedly, ten times or more. The rearrangement links TRBV20-1 to TRBJ2-2, with D possibly being TRBD1 (5 bases). The CDR3 runs to 14 residues. V lost 3 bases and J 1 base, leaving 9 bases between the germline ends. Germline CDR1 is DFQATT and CDR2 is SNEGSKA (reference sequence). In DNA form, the CDR3 reads TGCAGTGCTAGCAGGGCCCTGAACACCGGGGAGCTGTTTTTT. Translating it yields CSASRALNTGELFF.